These 2 T cell receptor beta chains were sequenced from one sample in a study of OX40 agonist ivuxolimab in advanced cancers. The repertoire was sequenced with immunoSEQ multiplex PCR; TCRdb's copy has only in-frame clones and lacks some. The repertoire holds under 80,000 clones, approximately 88% seen once, with about 1% in the top ten. The material was CD4+ or CD8+ T cells sorted from blood, obtained in a trial of the OX40 agonist ivuxolimab. The receptor set was obtained from an adult with an advanced solid tumor such as melanoma, head and neck, liver or kidney cancer.

This clone was counted once. The chain is built from TRBV12-5 and TRBJ1-2; the match to TRBD1 covers 9 bases. With 1 base clipped from V and 8 bases from J, the junction kept 2 bases outside the gene matches. This CDR3 has 13 residues. Germline CDR1 and CDR2: LGHNT and FRNRAP. DNA of the CDR3: TGTGCTAGTGGTTTGGCGGGACAGGGCGGCTACACCTTC. Translated: CASGLAGQGGYTF. Variable domain in full (rest from reference TRBV12-5 and TRBJ1-2): DARVTQTPRHKVTEMGQEVTMRCQPILGHNTVFWYRQTMMQGLELLAYFRNRAPLDDSGMPKDRFSAEMPDATLATLKIQPSEPRDSAVYFCASGLAGQGGYTFGSGTRLTVV.

The chain employs TRBV10-3 and TRBJ2-1; D is ambiguous. V was cut by 0 bases and J by 10 bases, with 7 bases left in between. CDR1 is ENHRY and CDR2 is SYGVKD in the germline V gene. The CDR3 consists of 12 residues. The CDR3 protein is CAISESGWEQFF. CDR3 nucleotide sequence: TGTGCCATCAGTGAGTCGGGGTGGGAGCAGTTCTTC.